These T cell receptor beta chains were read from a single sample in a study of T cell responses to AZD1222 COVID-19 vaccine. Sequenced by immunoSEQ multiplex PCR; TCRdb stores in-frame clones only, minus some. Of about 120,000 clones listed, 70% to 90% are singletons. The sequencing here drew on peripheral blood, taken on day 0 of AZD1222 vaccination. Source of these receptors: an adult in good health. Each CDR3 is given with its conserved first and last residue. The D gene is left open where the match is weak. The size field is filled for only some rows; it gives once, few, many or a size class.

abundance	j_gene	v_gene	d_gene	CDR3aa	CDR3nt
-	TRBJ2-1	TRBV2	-	CASSDERVNNEQFF	TGTGCCAGCAGTGACGAGCGGGTCAACAATGAGCAGTTCTTC
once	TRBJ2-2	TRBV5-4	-	CASSPGQDRNTGELFF	TGTGCCAGCAGCCCTGGCCAGGACAGGAACACCGGGGAGCTGTTTTTT
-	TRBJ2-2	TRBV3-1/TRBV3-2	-	CASSLAGGNTGELFF	TGTGCCAGCAGTCTGGCTGGGGGGAACACCGGGGAGCTGTTTTTT
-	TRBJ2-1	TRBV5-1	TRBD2	CASSGGTSGAVDEQFF	TGCGCCAGCAGCGGAGGGACTAGCGGGGCCGTCGATGAGCAGTTCTTC
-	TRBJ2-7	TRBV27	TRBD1	CASSWGTARRKSYEQYF	TGTGCCAGCAGTTGGGGGACAGCCCGGAGGAAATCCTACGAGCAGTACTTC
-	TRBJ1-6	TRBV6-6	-	CASSYARSSLHF	TGTGCCAGCAGTTACGCCCGATCTTCCCTCCACTTT
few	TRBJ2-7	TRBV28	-	CASSASYEQYF	TGTGCCAGCAGTGCTTCCTACGAGCAGTACTTC
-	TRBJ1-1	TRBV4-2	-	CASSQKVGGANRDTEAFF	TGTGCCAGCAGCCAAAAGGTGGGGGGCGCGAATAGGGACACTGAAGCTTTCTTT
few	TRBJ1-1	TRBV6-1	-	CASSEARGTEAFF	TGTGCCAGCAGTGAAGCCCGGGGGACTGAAGCTTTCTTT
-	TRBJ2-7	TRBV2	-	CASSDGRVYEQYF	TGTGCCAGCAGCGATGGCAGGGTCTACGAGCAGTACTTC
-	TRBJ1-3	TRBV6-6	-	CASRGGGPGNTIYF	TGTGCCAGCAGAGGAGGGGGACCTGGAAACACCATATATTTT
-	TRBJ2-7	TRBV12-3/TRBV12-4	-	CASSLDSEQYF	TGTGCCAGCAGTTTAGACTCCGAGCAGTACTTC
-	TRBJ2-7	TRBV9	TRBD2	CASSAGLAGLHEQYF	TGTGCCAGCAGCGCTGGACTAGCGGGGCTCCACGAGCAGTACTTC
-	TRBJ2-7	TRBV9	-	CASSEGGGTGSGEQYF	TGTGCCAGCAGCGAGGGGGGAGGGACGGGATCGGGCGAGCAGTACTTC
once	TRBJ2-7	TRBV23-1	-	CAPTGRTTAYEQYF	TGCGCTCCTACGGGGCGGACAACCGCCTACGAGCAGTACTTC
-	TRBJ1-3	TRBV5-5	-	CASSLMEGILGGNTIYF	TGTGCCAGCAGCTTAATGGAGGGGATCTTGGGAGGAAACACCATATATTTT
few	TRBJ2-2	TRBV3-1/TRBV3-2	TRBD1	CASSPDRAGGELFF	TGTGCCAGCAGCCCGGACAGGGCTGGCGGGGAGCTGTTTTTT
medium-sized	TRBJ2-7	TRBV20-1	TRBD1	CSASGDRDYEQYF	TGCAGTGCTAGTGGGGACAGGGACTACGAGCAGTACTTC
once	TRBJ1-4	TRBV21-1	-	CASGDRGGEKLFF	TGTGCCAGCGGGGACAGGGGCGGTGAAAAACTGTTTTTT
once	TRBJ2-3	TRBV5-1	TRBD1	CASTGQGGTDTQYF	TGCGCCAGCACCGGACAGGGGGGGACAGATACGCAGTATTTT
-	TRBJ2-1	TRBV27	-	CASSARDTGHEQFF	TGTGCCAGCAGTGCCCGGGATACCGGACATGAGCAGTTCTTC
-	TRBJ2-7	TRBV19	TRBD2	CASSMGTSLYEQYF	TGTGCCAGTAGTATGGGGACTAGCCTCTACGAGCAGTACTTC
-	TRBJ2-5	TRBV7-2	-	CASSLVEETQYF	TGTGCCAGCAGCTTAGTGGAGGAGACCCAGTACTTC
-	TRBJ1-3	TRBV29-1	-	CSVDLGKGGNTIYF	TGCAGCGTTGATTTGGGAAAGGGTGGAAACACCATATATTTT
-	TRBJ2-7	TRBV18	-	CASSPSGRNYEQYF	TGTGCCAGCTCACCATCCGGGCGAAACTACGAGCAGTACTTC
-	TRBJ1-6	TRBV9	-	CASSVGQMSSYNSPLHF	TGTGCCAGCAGCGTCGGACAGATGAGCTCCTATAATTCACCCCTCCACTTT
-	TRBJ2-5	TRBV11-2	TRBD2	CASSLVVGGTQEAQYF	TGTGCCAGCAGCTTAGTAGTGGGAGGGACCCAAGAGGCCCAGTACTTC
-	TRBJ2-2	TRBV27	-	CASSFGQSENTGELFF	TGTGCCAGCAGTTTTGGCCAAAGTGAGAACACCGGGGAGCTGTTTTTT
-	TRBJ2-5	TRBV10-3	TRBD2	CAISELGGVDRETQYF	TGTGCCATCAGTGAGTTGGGGGGGGTAGATCGAGAGACCCAGTACTTC
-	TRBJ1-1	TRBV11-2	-	CASTAPLQTEAFF	TGTGCCAGCACCGCGCCACTACAAACTGAAGCTTTCTTT
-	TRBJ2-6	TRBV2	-	CASSTGSQGANVLTF	TGTGCCAGCAGCACAGGGTCGCAAGGGGCCAACGTCCTGACTTTC
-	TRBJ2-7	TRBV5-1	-	CASSLDQNSYEQYF	TGCGCCAGCAGCTTGGACCAAAACTCCTACGAGCAGTACTTC
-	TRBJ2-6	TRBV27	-	CASSIRTASGANVLTF	TGTGCCAGCAGTATCCGGACGGCCTCTGGGGCCAACGTCCTGACTTTC
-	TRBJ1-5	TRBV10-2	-	CASSLPFQPQHF	TGCGCCAGCAGTCTCCCTTTCCAGCCCCAGCATTTT
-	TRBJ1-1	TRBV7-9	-	CASSLVGSTEAFF	TGTGCCAGCAGCTTAGTGGGATCCACTGAAGCTTTCTTT
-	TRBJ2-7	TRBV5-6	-	CASRGGSYEQYF	TGTGCCAGCAGAGGGGGTAGCTACGAGCAGTACTTC
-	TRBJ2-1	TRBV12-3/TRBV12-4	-	CASSFTDNEQFF	TGTGCCAGCAGTTTCACCGACAATGAGCAGTTCTTC
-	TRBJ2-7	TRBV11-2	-	CASSLASWAESSNEQYF	TGTGCCAGCAGCTTAGCTTCCTGGGCGGAGTCATCTAACGAGCAGTACTTC
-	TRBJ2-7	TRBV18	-	CASSPAGRGRDEQYF	TGTGCCAGCTCACCCGCCGGGCGGGGTCGGGACGAGCAGTACTTC
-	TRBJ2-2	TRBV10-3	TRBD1	CAITWTGNTGELFF	TGTGCCATCACGTGGACAGGGAACACCGGGGAGCTGTTTTTT
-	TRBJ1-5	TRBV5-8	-	CASSLGKAGNQPQHF	TGTGCCAGCAGCTTGGGTAAGGCTGGCAATCAGCCCCAGCATTTT
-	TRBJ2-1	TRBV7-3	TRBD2	CASSFREGEQFF	TGTGCCAGCAGCTTTAGGGAGGGTGAGCAGTTCTTC
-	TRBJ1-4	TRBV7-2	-	CASSLEGGRNEKLFF	TGTGCCAGCAGCTTAGAGGGCGGCCGTAATGAAAAACTGTTTTTT
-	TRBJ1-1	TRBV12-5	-	CASGLRQVEAFF	TGTGCTAGTGGTTTACGACAGGTTGAAGCTTTCTTT
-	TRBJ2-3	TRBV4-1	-	CASSQVGVSQRRDTQYF	TGCGCCAGCAGCCAAGTAGGGGTGAGCCAGCGTCGAGATACGCAGTATTTT
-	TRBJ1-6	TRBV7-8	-	CASSLESFVGAFYNSPLHF	TGTGCCAGCAGCTTAGAAAGTTTTGTAGGGGCTTTTTATAATTCACCCCTCCACTTT
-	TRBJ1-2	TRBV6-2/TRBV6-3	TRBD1	CASSSRDRRVWGYGYTF	TGTGCCAGCAGTAGCCGGGACAGGAGGGTATGGGGCTATGGCTACACCTTC
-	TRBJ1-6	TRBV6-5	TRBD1	CASRLTGRGSPLHF	TGTGCCAGCAGACTGACAGGGCGAGGATCACCCCTCCACTTT
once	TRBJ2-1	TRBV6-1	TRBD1	CASTSRGGEQFF	TGTGCCAGCACCTCCCGAGGGGGCGAGCAGTTCTTC
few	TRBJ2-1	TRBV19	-	CASSPLQTRDNEQFF	TGTGCCAGTAGCCCTCTTCAGACAAGGGATAATGAGCAGTTCTTC